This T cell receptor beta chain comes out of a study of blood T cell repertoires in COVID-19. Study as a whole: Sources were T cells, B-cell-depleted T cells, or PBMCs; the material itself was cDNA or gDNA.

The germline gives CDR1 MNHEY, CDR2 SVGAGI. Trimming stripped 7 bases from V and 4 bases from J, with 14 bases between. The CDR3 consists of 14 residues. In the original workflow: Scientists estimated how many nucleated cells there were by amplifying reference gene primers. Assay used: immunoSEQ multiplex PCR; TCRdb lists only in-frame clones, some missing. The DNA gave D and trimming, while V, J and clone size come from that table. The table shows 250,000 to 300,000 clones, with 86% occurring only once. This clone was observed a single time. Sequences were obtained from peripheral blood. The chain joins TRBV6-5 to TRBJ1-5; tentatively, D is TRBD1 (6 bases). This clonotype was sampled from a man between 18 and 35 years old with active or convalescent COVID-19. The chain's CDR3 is CASTMGAENQPQHF. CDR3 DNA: TGTGCCAGCACCATGGGGGCCGAGAATCAGCCCCAGCATTTT.